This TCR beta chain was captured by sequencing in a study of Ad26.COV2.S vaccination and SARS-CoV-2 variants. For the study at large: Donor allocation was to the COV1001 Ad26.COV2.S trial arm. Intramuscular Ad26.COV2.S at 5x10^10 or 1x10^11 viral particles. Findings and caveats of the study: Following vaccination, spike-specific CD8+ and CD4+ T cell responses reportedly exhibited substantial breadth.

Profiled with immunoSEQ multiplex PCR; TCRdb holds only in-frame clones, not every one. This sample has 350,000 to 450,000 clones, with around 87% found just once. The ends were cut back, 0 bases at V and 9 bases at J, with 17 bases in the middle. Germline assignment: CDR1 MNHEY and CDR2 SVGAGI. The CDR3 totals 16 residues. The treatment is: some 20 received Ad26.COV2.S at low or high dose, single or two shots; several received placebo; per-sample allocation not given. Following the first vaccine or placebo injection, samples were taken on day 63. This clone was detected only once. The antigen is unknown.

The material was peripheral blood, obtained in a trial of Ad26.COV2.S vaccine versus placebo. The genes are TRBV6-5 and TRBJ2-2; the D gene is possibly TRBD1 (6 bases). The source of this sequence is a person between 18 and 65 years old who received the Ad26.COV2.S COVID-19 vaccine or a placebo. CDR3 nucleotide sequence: TGTGCCAGCAGTTACTCGACTGGACAGTCCCCTCGGGAGCTGTTTTTT. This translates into CASSYSTGQSPRELFF.